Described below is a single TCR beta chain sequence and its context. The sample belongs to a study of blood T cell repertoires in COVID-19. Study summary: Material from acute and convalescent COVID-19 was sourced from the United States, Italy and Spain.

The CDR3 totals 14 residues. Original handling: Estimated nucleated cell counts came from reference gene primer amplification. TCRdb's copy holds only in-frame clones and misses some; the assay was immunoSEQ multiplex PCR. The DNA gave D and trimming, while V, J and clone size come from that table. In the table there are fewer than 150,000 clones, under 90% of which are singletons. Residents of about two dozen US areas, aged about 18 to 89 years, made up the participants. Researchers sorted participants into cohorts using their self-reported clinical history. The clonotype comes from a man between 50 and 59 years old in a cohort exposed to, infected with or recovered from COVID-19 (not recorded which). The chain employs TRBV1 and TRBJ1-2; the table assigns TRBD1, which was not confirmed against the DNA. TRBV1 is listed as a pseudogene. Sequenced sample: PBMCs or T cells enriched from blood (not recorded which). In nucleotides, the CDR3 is TGCACCAGCAGCCAAGTAAAACAGCCCTATGGCTACACCTTC. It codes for CTSSQVKQPYGYTF.